The 5 T cell receptor beta chains below come from one sample, sequenced in a study of early T cells in non-severe SARS-CoV-2 infection. TCRdb called the 5' RACE reads again in MiXCR, with one record for every CDR3 protein. The sample yields some 71,000 distinct CDR3 sequences, about an eighth seen once. Sequenced material: whole blood, taken at baseline. Receptors were obtained from an adult who was a healthcare worker with PCR-confirmed SARS-CoV-2 infection or an uninfected control (not recorded which).

This clonotype was detected only a few times. In DNA, the CDR3 is TGCGCCAGCAGCCAAGATCGAGGGAGCTTAACTAATGAAAAACTGTTTTTT. Protein sequence: CASSQDRGSLTNEKLFF. This chain links TRBV4-1 with TRBJ1-4; no clear D gene. There are 17 residues in the CDR3. CDR1 and CDR2 from the germline V gene are MGHRA and YSYEKL. Between the trimmed V and J ends, which lost 0 bases and 1 base, there was a span of 12 bases.

The genes are TRBV10-3 and TRBJ1-6, with TRBD1 as a possible D gene (5 bases). V was cut by 10 bases and J by 4 bases, with 11 bases left in between. CDR3 length equals 13 residues. Germline CDR1 ENHRY, CDR2 SYGVKD. CDR3 nucleotides: TGTGCCAGTACGACAGCTTATAATTCACCCCTCCACTTT. Residues: CASTTAYNSPLHF.

This rearrangement joins TRBV7-9 to TRBJ2-4; no clear D gene. V was cut by 5 bases and J by 0 bases, with 8 bases left in between. This CDR3 has 14 residues. Germline CDR1 and CDR2: SEHNR and FQNEAQ (reference sequence). The CDR3 loop reads CASSPRLAKNIQYF. DNA for the CDR3: TGTGCCAGCAGCCCCCGCCTAGCCAAAAACATTCAGTACTTC. Together with reference TRBV7-9 and TRBJ2-4, the CDR3 gives the full variable domain: DTGVSQNPRHKITKRGQNVTFRCDPISEHNRLYWYRQTLGQGPEFLTYFQNEAQLEKSRLLSDRFSAERPKGSFSTLEIQRTEQGDSAMYLCASSPRLAKNIQYFGAGTRLSVL.

This clonotype was observed a few times. The CDR3 bases are TGCAGCGTTCCAAGGACTAGCGGGAGTCAAGAGACCCAGTACTTC. It is translated as CSVPRTSGSQETQYF. The chain carries TRBV29-1 and TRBJ2-5, with 13 nucleotides matching TRBD2. This CDR3 has 15 amino acids. Looked up from germline, CDR1 is SQVTM and CDR2 is ANQGSEA. With 5 bases clipped from V and 2 bases from J, the junction kept 5 bases outside the gene matches.

This clonotype was seen a handful of times. The chain has TRBV12-3 or TRBV12-4 and TRBJ2-3; TRBD2 matches at 10 bases. Unmatched junction bases numbered 1, after V lost 1 base and J lost 6 bases. This CDR3 is built from 14 residues. The CDR3 coding sequence is TGTGCCAGCAGTTTAGAACTAGCGGGGGATACGCAGTATTTT. Amino acid sequence: CASSLELAGDTQYF.